The TCR beta chain under discussion was sequenced for a study of shared clonotypes between healthy human individuals. Broader study findings: Though the depth was large, rarefaction showed that sorted-subset sequencing was incomplete.

Profiled with immunoSEQ multiplex PCR; TCRdb holds only in-frame clones, not every one. The sample consists of about 2.1 million clones, 90% to 95% of them appearing once. The J segment lost 0 bases and the V segment lost 4 bases, leaving 5 bases of the junction unmatched. The CDR3 sequence is 16 residues long. The germline CDR1 and CDR2 sequences are KGHSH and LQKENI. This clone was recorded only once. The antigen remains undetermined. Naivety among CD8 cells was defined by CD45RO negativity and positive CCR7 selection, thereby excluding terminally differentiated effector memory CD45RA+ cells. The receptor was derived from a man younger than 30 in good health. Some clones in this sample may be carry-over from other donors' samples. The source material was naive CD8+ T cells from PBMCs. This chain joins TRBV18 and TRBJ2-5, with 10 bases matching TRBD1. The CDR3, as DNA: TGTGCCAGCTCACTGGGGACAGGGGTTTACCAAGAGACCCAGTACTTC. Encoded protein: CASSLGTGVYQETQYF.